Below are 2 T cell receptor beta chains sequenced from a single sample in a study of T cells in Graves' hyperthyroidism and ophthalmopathy. Amplified TCR beta CDR3 regions came from RNA transcripts. HTBI primers drove first-round RT-PCR of the TCR CDR3. TCRdb reanalysed the multiplex PCR reads using MiXCR and keeps one entry per CDR3 protein. The table records approximately 570,000 distinct CDR3 sequences, approximately 20% of them present only once. The specimen was blood. The receptor source for this set is a man aged 35 to 55 with Graves' ophthalmopathy.

This clonotype has more than one count but fewer than ten. The V and J genes are TRBV6-1 and TRBJ1-1; the D gene is possibly TRBD1 (6 bases). V was clipped by 4 bases and J by 4 bases, with 16 bases between them. Germline CDR1 reads MNHNS; CDR2 reads SASEGT. This CDR3 comprises 15 residues. DNA for the CDR3: TGTGCCAGCAGTGCCCTTGGGGGGGCCGGCACTGAAGCTTTCTTT. Translated, it gives CASSALGGAGTEAFF.

There are many counts of this clonotype. V gene TRBV12-3 or TRBV12-4 combines with J gene TRBJ1-4; no clear D. The CDR3 covers 12 residues. The germline V and J ends were trimmed by 6 bases and 7 bases, with 9 bases remaining between them. For the CDR3, the DNA is TGTGCCAGCAGGTCCCTGCGTGAAAAACTGTTTTTT. Residues: CASRSLREKLFF.